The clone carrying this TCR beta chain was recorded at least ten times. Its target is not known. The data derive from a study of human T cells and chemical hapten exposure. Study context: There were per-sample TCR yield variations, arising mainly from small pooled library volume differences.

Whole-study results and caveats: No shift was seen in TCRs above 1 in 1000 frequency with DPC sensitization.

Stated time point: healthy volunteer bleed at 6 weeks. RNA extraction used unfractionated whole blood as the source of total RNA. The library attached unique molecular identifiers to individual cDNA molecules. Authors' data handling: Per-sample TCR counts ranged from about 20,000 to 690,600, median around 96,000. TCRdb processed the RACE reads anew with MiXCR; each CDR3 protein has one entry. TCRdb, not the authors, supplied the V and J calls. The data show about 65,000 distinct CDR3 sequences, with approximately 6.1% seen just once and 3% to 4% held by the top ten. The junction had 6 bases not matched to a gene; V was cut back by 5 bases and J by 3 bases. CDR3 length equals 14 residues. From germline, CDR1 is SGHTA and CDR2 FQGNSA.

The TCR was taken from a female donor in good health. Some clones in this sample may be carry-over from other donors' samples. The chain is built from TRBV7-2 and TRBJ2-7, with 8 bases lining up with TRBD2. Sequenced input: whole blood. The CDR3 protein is CASSRSGRGYEQYF. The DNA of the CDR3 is TGTGCCAGCAGCAGGAGCGGGAGAGGCTACGAGCAGTACTTC.